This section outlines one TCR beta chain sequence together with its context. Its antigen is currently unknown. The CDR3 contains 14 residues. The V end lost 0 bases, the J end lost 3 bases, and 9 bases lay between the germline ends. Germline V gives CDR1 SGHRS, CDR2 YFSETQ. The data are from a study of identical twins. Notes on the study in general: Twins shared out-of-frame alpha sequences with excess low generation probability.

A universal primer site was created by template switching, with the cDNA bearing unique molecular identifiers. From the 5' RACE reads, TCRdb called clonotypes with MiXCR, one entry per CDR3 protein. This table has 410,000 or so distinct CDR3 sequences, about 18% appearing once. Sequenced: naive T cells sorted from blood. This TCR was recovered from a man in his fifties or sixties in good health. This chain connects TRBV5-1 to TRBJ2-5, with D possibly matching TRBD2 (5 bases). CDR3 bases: TGCGCCAGCAGCTTGGGTAGCGCGAAAGAGACCCAGTACTTC. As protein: CASSLGSAKETQYF.